Following are 2 T cell receptor beta chains from one sample sequenced in a study of T cell responses to AZD1222 COVID-19 vaccine. TCRdb's table, derived via immunoSEQ multiplex PCR, lists solely in-frame clones and lacks some. The data contain roughly 90,000 clones, roughly 90% of them singletons. Sequences were derived from peripheral blood, sampled 28 days after the second AZD1222 dose. The receptors were gathered from an adult who received the AZD1222 COVID-19 vaccine.

The chain couples TRBV2 to TRBJ2-3; 8 positions agree with TRBD1. Per germline, CDR1 SNHLY and CDR2 FYNNEI. V dropped 7 bases and J dropped 2; count of bases not matched to a gene: 14. The CDR3 contains 17 residues. CDR3 nucleotide sequence: TGTGCCAGCAACCCAGGGGGCGTGTTCCGCCTCACAGATACGCAGTATTTT. Translated: CASNPGGVFRLTDTQYF.

In DNA, the CDR3 is TGTGCCAGCAGCCTGGGCGGCTACAATGAGCAGTTCTTC. Encoded protein: CASSLGGYNEQFF. The chain is built from TRBV3-1 (or the pseudogene TRBV3-2) and TRBJ2-1; D unresolved. Trimming took 4 bases from V and 3 from J, leaving 7 bases between them. Germline loops: CDR1 LGHDT, CDR2 YNNKEL (reference sequence). This CDR3 comprises 13 residues.